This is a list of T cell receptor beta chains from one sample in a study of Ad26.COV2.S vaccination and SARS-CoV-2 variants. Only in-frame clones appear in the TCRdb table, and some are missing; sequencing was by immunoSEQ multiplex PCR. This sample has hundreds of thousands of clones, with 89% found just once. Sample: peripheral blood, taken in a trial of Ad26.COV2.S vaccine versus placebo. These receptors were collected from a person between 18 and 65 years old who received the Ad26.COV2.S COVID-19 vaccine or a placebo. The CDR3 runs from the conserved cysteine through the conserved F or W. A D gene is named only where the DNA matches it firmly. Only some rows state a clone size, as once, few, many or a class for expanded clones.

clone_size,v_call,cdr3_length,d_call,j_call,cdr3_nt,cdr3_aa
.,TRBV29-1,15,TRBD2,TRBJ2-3,TGCAGCGAAAAGACTAGCGGGAGCGAAACAGATACGCAGTATTTT,CSEKTSGSETDTQYF
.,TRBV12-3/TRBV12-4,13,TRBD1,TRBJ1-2,TGTGCCAGCAGCTCGGGACAGGGGGCTGGCTACACCTTC,CASSSGQGAGYTF
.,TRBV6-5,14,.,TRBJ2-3,TGTGCCAGCAGTTACTCGCGGGCCACAGATACGCAGTATTTT,CASSYSRATDTQYF
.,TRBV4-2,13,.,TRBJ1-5,TGTGCCAGCAGCCAAGAGGTTGATCAGCCCCAGCATTTT,CASSQEVDQPQHF
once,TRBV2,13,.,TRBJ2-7,TGTGCCAGCACGCCGACCCATTCCTACGAGCAGTACTTC,CASTPTHSYEQYF
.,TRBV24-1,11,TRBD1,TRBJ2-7,TGTGCCACCGGACAGGGATACGAGCAGTACTTC,CATGQGYEQYF
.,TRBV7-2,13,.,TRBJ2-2,TGTGCCAGCAGCTTAGGGGGGGCCCGGGAGCTGTTTTTT,CASSLGGARELFF
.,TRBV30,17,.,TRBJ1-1,TGTGCCTGGAGTGTAACGTCAGGGATCGATTCGAACACTGAAGCTTTCTTT,CAWSVTSGIDSNTEAFF
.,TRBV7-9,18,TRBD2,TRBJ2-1,TGTGCCAGCAGCCCCCCCGCAGCGGGAGGACTCTCCTACAATGAGCAGTTCTTC,CASSPPAAGGLSYNEQFF
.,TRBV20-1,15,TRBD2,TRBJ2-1,TGCAGTGCTAGTGAGGAGGGACTAGTAAGCAATGAGCAGTTCTTC,CSASEEGLVSNEQFF
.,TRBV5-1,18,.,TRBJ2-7,TGCGCCAGCAGCTACTCCGGGACGGGTCCAGTCAGCTCCTACGAGCAGTACTTC,CASSYSGTGPVSSYEQYF
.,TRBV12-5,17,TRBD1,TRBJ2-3,TGTGCTAGTGGCTTGGTCCTGGGACAGGGTATTCCAGATACGCAGTATTTT,CASGLVLGQGIPDTQYF
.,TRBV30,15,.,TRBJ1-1,TGTGCCTGGAGTGGCAGGGCAGGGGTGAACACTGAAGCTTTCTTT,CAWSGRAGVNTEAFF
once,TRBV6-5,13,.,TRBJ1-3,TGTGCCAGCAGTTACTCGACCGTCTTCACCATATATTTT,CASSYSTVFTIYF
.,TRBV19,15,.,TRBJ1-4,TGTGCCAGTAGTACCCTGGACGGAATAATGAAGAAACTGTTTTTT,CASSTLDGIMKKLFF
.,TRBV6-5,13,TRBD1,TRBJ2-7,TGTGCCAGCAGTTACGGGACAGGAGTCGAGCAGTACTTC,CASSYGTGVEQYF
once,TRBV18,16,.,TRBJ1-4,TGTGCCAGCTCACCAACGACAGGACGGCGCGATGAAAAACTGTTTTTT,CASSPTTGRRDEKLFF
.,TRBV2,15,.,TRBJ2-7,TGTGCCAGCAGTGAAGGTTCGCATACCTCCTACGAGCAGTACTTC,CASSEGSHTSYEQYF
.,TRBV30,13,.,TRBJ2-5,TGTGCCTGGGCCAGACTAGGAGCTGAGACCCAGTACTTC,CAWARLGAETQYF
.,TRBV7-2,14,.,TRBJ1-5,TGTGCCAGCAGCCTAAGGGGGGACAATCAGCCCCAGCATTTT,CASSLRGDNQPQHF
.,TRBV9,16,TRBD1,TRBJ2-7,TGTGCCAGCAGCCAGGGTGGGGGACAGGGCGCCTACGAGCAGTACTTC,CASSQGGGQGAYEQYF
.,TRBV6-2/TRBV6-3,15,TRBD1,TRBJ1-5,TGTGCCAGCAGTCGGACAGGGTTTAGCAATCAGCCCCAGCATTTT,CASSRTGFSNQPQHF
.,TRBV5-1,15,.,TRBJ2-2,TGCGCCAGCAGCATGGCGACAGGAAACACCGGGGAGCTGTTTTTT,CASSMATGNTGELFF
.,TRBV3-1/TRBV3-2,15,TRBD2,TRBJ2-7,TGTGCCAGCAGCCCCAGCGGGAGGGGGACCTACGAGCAGTACTTC,CASSPSGRGTYEQYF
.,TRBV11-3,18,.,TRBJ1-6,TGTGCCACGTCGAGCAGCCTACCGCTGGGACGGATTAATTCACCCCTCCACTTT,CATSSSLPLGRINSPLHF
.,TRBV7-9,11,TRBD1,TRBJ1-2,TGTGCCAGCGGACAGGACCGTGGCTACACCTTC,CASGQDRGYTF
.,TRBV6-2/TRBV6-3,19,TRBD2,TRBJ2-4,TGTGCCAGCAGTCCCGGGACTAGCGGGGTAAAAATAGCCAAAAACATTCAGTACTTC,CASSPGTSGVKIAKNIQYF
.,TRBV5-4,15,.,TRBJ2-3,TGTGCCAGCAGCTTAGGAGGGGGTTTGACAGATACGCAGTATTTT,CASSLGGGLTDTQYF
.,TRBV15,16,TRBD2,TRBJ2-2,TGTGCCACCAGCAGGCGACTAGCGGGACCCACCGGGGAGCTGTTTTTT,CATSRRLAGPTGELFF
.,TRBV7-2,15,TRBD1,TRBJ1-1,TGTGCCAGCAGCTTATCCGGGACAGGGGAGTCTGAAGCTTTCTTT,CASSLSGTGESEAFF
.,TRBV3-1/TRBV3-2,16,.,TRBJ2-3,TGTGCCAGCAGCCAAGATTGGATGGGAGGCACAGATACGCAGTATTTT,CASSQDWMGGTDTQYF
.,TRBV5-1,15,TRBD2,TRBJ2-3,TGCGCCAGCAGCTTGGACGGGGGGGCCACAGATACGCAGTATTTT,CASSLDGGATDTQYF
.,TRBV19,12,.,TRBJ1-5,TGTGCCAGTAGAGCCTCCCTTCAGCCCCAGCATTTT,CASRASLQPQHF
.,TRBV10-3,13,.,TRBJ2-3,TGTGCCATCAGCCAGCGCGTCACAGATACGCAGTATTTT,CAISQRVTDTQYF
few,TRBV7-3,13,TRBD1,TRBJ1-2,TGTGCCAGCAGCCTGGGACAGAACTATGGCTACACCTTC,CASSLGQNYGYTF
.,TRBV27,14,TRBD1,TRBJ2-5,TGTGCCAGCAGGTCACAGGGGGCTTGGGAGACCCAGTACTTC,CASRSQGAWETQYF
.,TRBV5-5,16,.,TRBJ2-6,TGTGCCAGCACCAACAGGGGAGGGGCTGGGGCCAACGTCCTGACTTTC,CASTNRGGAGANVLTF
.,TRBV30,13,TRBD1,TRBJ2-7,TGTGCCTGGAACCGGGACAGGGCCTACGAGCAGTACTTC,CAWNRDRAYEQYF
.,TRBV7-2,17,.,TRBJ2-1,TGTGCCAGCAGCTCCCGGGGTACCGGAAGCTCCTACAATGAGCAGTTCTTC,CASSSRGTGSSYNEQFF
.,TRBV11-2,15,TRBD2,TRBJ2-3,TGTGCCAGCAGCCGCGGGACTACGATTTCAGATACGCAGTATTTT,CASSRGTTISDTQYF
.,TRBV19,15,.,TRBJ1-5,TGTGCCAGTAGTGTCCGGGAGGGGGGTTATCAGCCCCAGCATTTT,CASSVREGGYQPQHF
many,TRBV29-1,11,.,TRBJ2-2,TGCAGCGTTGACTCGGGAGGGGAGCTGTTTTTT,CSVDSGGELFF
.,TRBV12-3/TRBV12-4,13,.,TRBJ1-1,TGTGCCAGCAGTTTTGGGGGGAGCACTGAAGCTTTCTTT,CASSFGGSTEAFF
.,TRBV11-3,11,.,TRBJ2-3,TGTGCCAGCAGCTTAGGGGTCACGCAGTATTTT,CASSLGVTQYF
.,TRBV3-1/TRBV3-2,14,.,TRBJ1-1,TGTGCCAGCAGCCCCGAAAAGGGTAACACTGAAGCTTTCTTT,CASSPEKGNTEAFF
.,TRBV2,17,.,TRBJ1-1,TGTGCCAGCAGTGGGACCAGCTCCGGATTGAGGGGTACTGAAGCTTTCTTT,CASSGTSSGLRGTEAFF
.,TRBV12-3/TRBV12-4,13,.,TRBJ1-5,TGTGCCAGCAGTTTACAGGGGACTCAGCCCCAGCATTTT,CASSLQGTQPQHF
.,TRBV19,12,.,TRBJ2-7,TGTGCCAGTAGTGGACTGAACTACGAGCAGTACTTC,CASSGLNYEQYF
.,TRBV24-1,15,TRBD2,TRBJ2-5,TGTGCCACCAGTGACCCAACTAGCGCGGGAGAGACCCAGTACTTC,CATSDPTSAGETQYF